Below, 28 T cell receptor beta chains from the same sample are listed, as sequenced in a study of T cell changes during pregnancy in multiple sclerosis. Produced via immunoSEQ multiplex PCR; TCRdb's table is partial and in-frame only. Here the sample spans over 50,000 clones, just under 90% being singletons. The sample in question was peripheral blood, obtained in the first trimester of pregnancy. The receptors stem from a female donor in good health, enrolled as a control in a pregnancy study.

A word on this clone: The same CDR3 also results from other DNA sequences found in this sample. V gene TRBV9 combines with J gene TRBJ2-5; TRBD2 is a possible D gene (7 bases). CDR1 and CDR2 (germline): SGDLS, YYNGEE. This CDR3 has 15 amino acids. V lost 0 bases and J 4 bases, leaving 13 bases between the germline ends. The CDR3 sequence: CASSVGGGAGETQYF. As DNA, the CDR3 is TGTGCCAGCAGCGTAGGAGGGGGGGCAGGAGAGACCCAGTACTTC.

The chain has TRBV11-3 and TRBJ2-7; tentatively, D is TRBD2 (5 bases). The germline V gene has CDR1 SGHNT and CDR2 YENEEA. Between the trimmed V and J ends, which lost 0 bases and 4 bases, there was a span of 13 bases. This CDR3 is built from 15 residues. Here the CDR3 reads CASSLDSYRGYEQYF. CDR3 DNA sequence: TGTGCCAGCAGCTTAGATAGTTACAGAGGGTACGAGCAGTACTTC. Supplemented by reference TRBV11-3 and TRBJ2-7, the full variable domain reads EAGVVQSPRYKIIEKKQPVAFWCNPISGHNTLYWYLQNLGQGPELLIRYENEEAVDDSQLPKDRFSAERLKGVDSTLKIQPAELGDSAVYLCASSLDSYRGYEQYFGPGTRLTVT.

The chain has TRBV10-3 and TRBJ2-3, with D possibly TRBD2 on 6 matching bases. With 1 base removed from V and 0 bases from J, the gap between germline ends came to 11 bases. CDR1 and CDR2 from the germline V gene are ENHRY and SYGVKD. The CDR3 totals 16 residues. CDR3 nucleotide sequence: TGTGCCATCAGTGAGTTTGGCGGGGTCAGCACAGATACGCAGTATTTT. Its translation is CAISEFGGVSTDTQYF.

This clone appeared a few times. This sequence joins TRBV11-2 and TRBJ1-4, with D possibly being TRBD1 (5 bases). Trimming took off 2 bases at V and 1 base at J, with 8 bases between the two ends. This CDR3 has 15 amino acids. Germline V gene lookup returns CDR1 SGHAT and CDR2 FQNNGV. The CDR3 coding sequence is TGTGCCAGCAGCTTAAGTACAGGAACTAATGAAAAACTGTTTTTT. It codes for CASSLSTGTNEKLFF.

The V gene is TRBV11-3, the J gene TRBJ2-2; a weak D match, TRBD2 (6 bases). CDR1 and CDR2 (germline): SGHNT, YENEEA. Trimming cost V 1 base and J 6 bases, with 12 bases left between them. This CDR3 spans 15 amino acids. The CDR3 sequence is CASSLGGGDAGELFF. The CDR3 DNA is TGTGCCAGCAGCTTAGGCGGAGGGGACGCCGGGGAGCTGTTTTTT.

The chain has TRBV6-5 and TRBJ1-1; D is unresolved. CDR3 length: 14 residues. The germline V gene has CDR1 MNHEY and CDR2 SVGAGI. Trimming took off 5 bases at V and 1 base at J, with 11 bases between the two ends. The chain's CDR3 is CASSRSRQNTEAFF. The CDR3 DNA sequence: TGTGCCAGCAGTCGATCAAGACAGAACACTGAAGCTTTCTTT.

This rearrangement joins TRBV30 to TRBJ1-6; D gene unclear. Germline V gene data show CDR1 as GTSNPN and CDR2 as SVGIG (reference sequence). V was cut by 4 bases and J by 0 bases, with 10 bases left in between. This CDR3 comprises 15 residues. CDR3 sequence (DNA): TGTGCCTGGACCCCCATGAGCTCCTATAATTCACCCCTCCACTTT. It codes for CAWTPMSSYNSPLHF.

This sequence joins TRBV6-5 and TRBJ1-1; unclear D gene. Trimming pared 0 bases from V and 3 bases from J, leaving 8 bases between. This CDR3 spans 14 amino acids. The germline CDR1 and CDR2 sequences are MNHEY and SVGAGI. The CDR3 region has the DNA TGTGCCAGCAGTTACTCGAGGCCCGACACTGAAGCTTTCTTT. Protein sequence: CASSYSRPDTEAFF.

The rearrangement uses TRBV7-3 and TRBJ2-1; possibly TRBD2 for D (6 bases). Germline V gives CDR1 SGHTA, CDR2 FQGTGA. The CDR3 covers 15 residues. V dropped 3 bases and J dropped 6 bases, with 15 bases sitting between them. The CDR3 is CASSFQGLTGNEQFF. In DNA form, the CDR3 reads TGTGCCAGCAGCTTTCAGGGACTCACGGGCAATGAGCAGTTCTTC.

Here the CDR3 DNA reads TGTGCCACCTCCCTGAGTGGCTACACCTTC. It is translated as CATSLSGYTF. The chain carries TRBV19 and TRBJ1-2; D gene ambiguous. Trimming pared 10 bases from V and 7 bases from J, leaving 10 bases between. CDR3 size: 10 residues. Germline V lookup: CDR1 LNHDA, CDR2 SQIVND (reference sequence).

The chain has TRBV5-4 and TRBJ2-7; TRBD1 agrees at 11 bases. This CDR3 has 15 residues. Per the germline V gene, CDR1 is SGHNT and CDR2 is YYREEE (reference sequence). With V trimmed by 0 bases and J by 2 bases, 1 base remained unmatched. CDR3 DNA sequence: TGTGCCAGCAGCTTGGTGGGACAGGGGGCCTACGAGCAGTACTTC. Translated, it gives CASSLVGQGAYEQYF.

This clone appeared once. The chain recombines TRBV9 with TRBJ2-1; D is perhaps TRBD1 (5 bases). From germline, CDR1 is SGDLS and CDR2 YYNGEE. Trimming took off 0 bases at V and 0 bases at J, with 7 bases between the two ends. There are 15 residues in the CDR3. Here the CDR3 reads CASSVDRSSYNEQFF. In DNA form, the CDR3 reads TGTGCCAGCAGCGTAGACAGGAGCTCCTACAATGAGCAGTTCTTC. Drawing the rest from reference TRBV9 and TRBJ2-1, the complete variable domain is DSGVTQTPKHLITATGQRVTLRCSPRSGDLSVYWYQQSLDQGLQFLIQYYNGEERAKGNILERFSAQQFPDLHSELNLSSLELGDSALYFCASSVDRSSYNEQFFGPGTRLTVL.

The V call is TRBV2, the J call TRBJ1-4, with D possibly matching TRBD1 (6 bases). The CDR3 is 13 residues long. V gave up 6 bases and J gave up 8 bases, with 13 bases separating them. CDR1 is SNHLY, CDR2 FYNNEI, per germline. The CDR3 coding sequence is TGTGCCAGCAGAGGACAGTTTGGGGAAAAACTGTTTTTT. Protein sequence: CASRGQFGEKLFF.

The rearrangement joins TRBV4-3 to TRBJ2-5; weak D call: TRBD1 (6 bases). V lost 6 bases to trimming and J lost 10 bases, with 15 bases between them. CDR1 and CDR2 (germline): LGHNA, YSLEER. The CDR3 consists of 12 residues. The CDR3 here is CASRLKRGSQYF. The CDR3, as DNA: TGCGCCAGCAGATTAAAAAGGGGGAGCCAGTACTTC.

The chain employs TRBV5-6 and TRBJ1-2; D gene uncertain. The CDR3 totals 14 residues. V was clipped by 3 bases and J by 8 bases, with 17 bases between them. From germline, CDR1 is SGHDT and CDR2 YYEEEE. CDR3 nucleotides: TGTGCCAGCAGCTCCCATATTCGGGAAAGGGGCTACACCTTC. It specifies CASSSHIRERGYTF.

The chain joins TRBV7-2 to TRBJ2-6; possible D gene TRBD2, 6 bases. The V gene's germline CDR1 is SGHTA and CDR2 FQGNSA. The germline V and J ends were trimmed by 2 bases and 0 bases, with 8 bases remaining between them. This CDR3 comprises 16 residues. The CDR3 DNA follows: TGTGCCAGCAGCTTAAGCGGGCACTCTGGGGCCAACGTCCTGACTTTC. It is translated as CASSLSGHSGANVLTF.

The rearrangement joins TRBV5-5 to TRBJ2-1; 9 bases are a match to TRBD1. The J segment lost 5 bases and the V segment lost 2 bases, leaving 11 bases of the junction unmatched. The CDR3 is 17 amino acids. Germline lookup yields CDR1 SGHKS and CDR2 YYEKEE (reference sequence). Here the CDR3 DNA reads TGTGCCAGCAGCTTCTCCGGGACAGGGAAAGGTGACAATGAGCAGTTCTTC. Encoded protein: CASSFSGTGKGDNEQFF.

The chain joins TRBV5-1 to TRBJ2-3; D might be TRBD2 (5 bases). CDR3 length: 13 residues. Germline assignment: CDR1 SGHRS and CDR2 YFSETQ. Trimming took off 0 bases at V and 3 bases at J, with 5 bases between the two ends. The CDR3 sequence is CASSLAGTDTQYF. The CDR3 DNA reads as TGCGCCAGCAGCTTGGCGGGGACAGATACGCAGTATTTT.

The V and J genes are TRBV9 and TRBJ2-3, with 7 bases lining up with TRBD1. After removal of 8 bases from V and 0 bases from J, the junction contained 12 bases not matched to a gene. The CDR3 consists of 16 residues. Germline V gives CDR1 SGDLS, CDR2 YYNGEE. The CDR3 DNA reads TGTGCCAGTTCCGGGACAGATCTTTATAGCACAGATACGCAGTATTTT. This encodes CASSGTDLYSTDTQYF.

This rearrangement joins TRBV5-4 to TRBJ2-7; D may be TRBD2 (6 bases). The CDR3 is made up of 14 amino acids. Trimming shortened V by 0 bases and J by 7 bases, and 14 bases separated the two germline ends. Germline V lookup: CDR1 SGHNT, CDR2 YYREEE (reference sequence). CDR3 sequence (DNA): TGTGCCAGCAGCTTGGGGGACTCTACCGGGGAGCAGTACTTC. Amino acids: CASSLGDSTGEQYF.

The chain is built from TRBV7-9 and TRBJ1-1; D not certain. This CDR3 is 12 amino acids long. From germline, CDR1 is SEHNR and CDR2 FQNEAQ (reference sequence). The V end was cut by 5 bases, the J end by 3 bases, with 7 bases between. CDR3 in amino acids: CASSPSYTEAFF. The CDR3 DNA sequence: TGTGCCAGCAGCCCCTCGTACACTGAAGCTTTCTTT.

The rearrangement uses TRBV6-6 and TRBJ2-3; D gene unclear. CDR1 and CDR2 (germline): MNHNY, SVGAGI (reference sequence). Trimming took off 3 bases at V and 2 bases at J, with 12 bases between the two ends. This CDR3 contains 15 residues. CDR3 loop: CASSYQAEFTDTQYF. The CDR3 DNA sequence: TGTGCCAGCAGTTATCAGGCAGAGTTCACAGATACGCAGTATTTT.

V usage is TRBV7-9 and J usage is TRBJ1-2, with 10 bases identical to TRBD1. CDR3 size: 15 residues. The germline V gene encodes CDR1 SEHNR and CDR2 FQNEAQ (reference sequence). The J segment lost 8 bases and the V segment lost 5 bases, leaving 11 bases of the junction unmatched. The CDR3 sequence: CASSPRQGARGGYTF. CDR3 nucleotides: TGTGCCAGCAGCCCCCGACAGGGGGCTCGTGGAGGCTACACCTTC.

J is TRBJ1-2 and V is TRBV19; TRBD1 agrees at 9 bases. This CDR3 has 15 residues. CDR1 and CDR2 from the germline V gene are LNHDA and SQIVND (reference sequence). Unmatched junction bases numbered 8, after V lost 5 bases and J lost 4 bases. CDR3 amino acids: CASSSRTGGAYGYTF. The CDR3 nucleotides read TGTGCCAGTAGTTCGCGTACAGGGGGCGCCTATGGCTACACCTTC.

V gene TRBV6-6 combines with J gene TRBJ2-1; 8 positions match TRBD2. The CDR3 length is 15 residues. Germline values: CDR1 MNHNY, CDR2 SVGAGI (reference sequence). Trimming took 6 bases from V and 8 from J; bases not matched to a gene: 12. The CDR3 here is CASRSTSEALHEQFF. CDR3 sequence (DNA): TGTGCCAGCAGGTCGACTAGCGAGGCTCTTCATGAGCAGTTCTTC.

The rearrangement uses TRBV11-1 and TRBJ1-3; D gene ambiguous. The V gene's germline CDR1 is SGHAT and CDR2 FQDESV (reference sequence). The CDR3 covers 15 residues. V was clipped by 2 bases and J by 5 bases, with 13 bases between them. CDR3 loop: CASSLTSPGRNTIYF. The CDR3, as DNA: TGTGCCAGCAGCTTAACGTCGCCGGGGAGAAACACCATATATTTT.

V and J are TRBV7-9 and TRBJ2-1; 9 nucleotides line up with TRBD2. This CDR3 contains 14 residues. From germline, CDR1 is SEHNR and CDR2 FQNEAQ (reference sequence). V was clipped by 5 bases and J by 9 bases; unmatched bases: 8. CDR3 sequence: CASSRTSVPGEQFF. The CDR3 nucleotides read TGTGCCAGCAGCCGGACTAGCGTACCCGGTGAGCAGTTCTTC.

The table lists this clone with a count of one. The chain recombines TRBV7-3 with TRBJ1-1; D is unresolved. Germline V gene sequence: CDR1 SGHTA, CDR2 FQGTGA. This CDR3 region has 15 residues. V shed 0 bases and J shed 1 base, with 9 bases lying between them. The CDR3 reads CASSLTGAGNTEAFF. The CDR3 DNA is TGTGCCAGCAGCTTAACTGGAGCGGGGAACACTGAAGCTTTCTTT. The full variable domain, rest sourced from reference TRBV7-3 and TRBJ1-1, is GAGVSQTPSNKVTEKGKYVELRCDPISGHTALYWYRQSLGQGPEFLIYFQGTGAADDSGLPNDRFFAVRPEGSVSTLKIQRTERGDSAVYLCASSLTGAGNTEAFFGQGTRLTVV.